This T cell receptor beta chain was captured in a study of blood T cell repertoires in COVID-19. Per germline, CDR1 LGHNA and CDR2 YNFKEQ. CDR3 length: 17 residues. V shed 0 bases and J 3 bases; nucleotides not matched to a gene: 6. Assay: immunoSEQ multiplex PCR; the TCRdb copy retains only in-frame clones and omits some. The data contain about 370,000 clones, 80% to 90% of them singletons. This clonotype was obtained from a woman aged 25 to 39 with COVID-19, enrolled during active disease. The chain couples TRBV4-2 to TRBJ2-2; 8 bases map to TRBD2. The sequencing input was peripheral blood. The CDR3 nucleotides are TGTGCCAGCAGCCAAGATGTAGCGGGGACCCACACCGGGGAGCTGTTTTTT. This encodes CASSQDVAGTHTGELFF.